This is a list of T cell receptor beta chains from one sample in a study of T cell responses to AZD1222 COVID-19 vaccine. Sequencing was performed with immunoSEQ multiplex PCR; in TCRdb, only in-frame clones are kept and a portion is missing. This sample carries 85,000 to 130,000 clones, roughly 87% of them seen once, and the ten largest clones take 7% to 9%. This specimen consisted of peripheral blood, obtained 28 days after the second AZD1222 dose. The receptors here all came from an adult who received the AZD1222 COVID-19 vaccine. Both conserved end residues are part of each CDR3. The order of the fields is J gene, CDR3 length, V gene, CDR3 protein.

j_gene: TRBJ1-4
len: 11
v_gene: TRBV6-1
CDR3aa: CASRGGEKLFF

j_gene: TRBJ2-2
len: 18
v_gene: TRBV4-1
CDR3aa: CASSKARDPPQATGELFF

j_gene: TRBJ2-1
len: 17
v_gene: TRBV19
CDR3aa: CASSMSGFSGSYNEQFF

j_gene: TRBJ2-7
len: 14
v_gene: TRBV29-1
CDR3aa: CSVELAGASYEQYF

j_gene: TRBJ2-7
len: 13
v_gene: TRBV6-5
CDR3aa: CASSYSGAYEQYF

j_gene: TRBJ1-6
len: 15
v_gene: TRBV9
CDR3aa: CASSVASGTNPPLHF

j_gene: TRBJ2-7
len: 13
v_gene: TRBV2
CDR3aa: CASSLTGFYEQYF

j_gene: TRBJ2-6
len: 16
v_gene: TRBV5-5
CDR3aa: CASSFTGGSGANVLTF

j_gene: TRBJ2-4
len: 14
v_gene: TRBV9
CDR3aa: CASSVGSVGNIQYF

j_gene: TRBJ2-7
len: 12
v_gene: TRBV5-1
CDR3aa: CASSFTSGEQYF

j_gene: TRBJ2-7
len: 13
v_gene: TRBV19
CDR3aa: CATRETASYEQYF

j_gene: TRBJ2-7
len: 14
v_gene: TRBV7-9
CDR3aa: CASSLTTGTDEQYF

j_gene: TRBJ2-2
len: 13
v_gene: TRBV9
CDR3aa: CASSKADTGELFF

j_gene: TRBJ1-1
len: 15
v_gene: TRBV5-1
CDR3aa: CASSLTGQANTEAFF

j_gene: TRBJ2-7
len: 13
v_gene: TRBV10-3
CDR3aa: CAISESIGGPGYF

j_gene: TRBJ1-6
len: 16
v_gene: TRBV7-2
CDR3aa: CASSLDGAGNNSPLHF

j_gene: TRBJ1-2
len: 16
v_gene: TRBV4-3
CDR3aa: CASSQVTGQGSYGYTF

j_gene: TRBJ1-3
len: 12
v_gene: TRBV18
CDR3aa: CASSPEGDTIYF

j_gene: TRBJ1-2
len: 16
v_gene: TRBV7-3
CDR3aa: CASSPQGGPDNYGYTF

j_gene: TRBJ2-1
len: 13
v_gene: TRBV6-5
CDR3aa: CASKEGGANEQFF

j_gene: TRBJ2-1
len: 14
v_gene: TRBV4-1
CDR3aa: CASSQEVAGVSKFF

j_gene: TRBJ1-4
len: 18
v_gene: TRBV9
CDR3aa: CASSVGYRPGTEDEKLFF

j_gene: TRBJ1-5
len: 15
v_gene: TRBV19
CDR3aa: CASSISTDSNQPQHF

j_gene: TRBJ1-5
len: 14
v_gene: TRBV6-5
CDR3aa: CASSSRGSNQPQHF

j_gene: TRBJ2-3
len: 15
v_gene: TRBV18
CDR3aa: CASSPSGGPRDTQYF

j_gene: TRBJ1-2
len: 15
v_gene: TRBV3-1/TRBV3-2
CDR3aa: CASSQPGQGKDGYTF

j_gene: TRBJ1-2
len: 12
v_gene: TRBV6-5
CDR3aa: CASTSPYDGYTF

j_gene: TRBJ1-2
len: 15
v_gene: TRBV19
CDR3aa: CASSPDRGRLYGYTF

j_gene: TRBJ1-2
len: 13
v_gene: TRBV27
CDR3aa: CASSPGQAYGYTF

j_gene: TRBJ2-7
len: 12
v_gene: TRBV2
CDR3aa: CASSGTGGEQYF

j_gene: TRBJ1-4
len: 14
v_gene: TRBV5-1
CDR3aa: CASRTGAGREKLFF

j_gene: TRBJ2-1
len: 14
v_gene: TRBV7-9
CDR3aa: CASSLGLFFVEQFF

j_gene: TRBJ1-6
len: 15
v_gene: TRBV5-1
CDR3aa: CASSPDAGNNSPLHF

j_gene: TRBJ1-1
len: 15
v_gene: TRBV7-9
CDR3aa: CASSGGTGTFFEAFF

j_gene: TRBJ1-1
len: 13
v_gene: TRBV7-6
CDR3aa: CASSLGSSGEAFF

j_gene: TRBJ2-1
len: 11
v_gene: TRBV6-5
CDR3aa: CASGGQNEQFF

j_gene: TRBJ2-5
len: 15
v_gene: TRBV6-1
CDR3aa: CASSEGSGVGETQYF

j_gene: TRBJ1-4
len: 14
v_gene: TRBV7-9
CDR3aa: CASSLTGAGEKLFF

j_gene: TRBJ1-2
len: 12
v_gene: TRBV4-3
CDR3aa: CASHGTGYGYTF

j_gene: TRBJ2-1
len: 12
v_gene: TRBV4-1
CDR3aa: CASSQQRNEQFF

j_gene: TRBJ1-1
len: 15
v_gene: TRBV6-5
CDR3aa: CASLRMTGLLTEAFF

j_gene: TRBJ2-7
len: 14
v_gene: TRBV9
CDR3aa: CASSRGTGPYEQYF

j_gene: TRBJ2-5
len: 15
v_gene: TRBV5-1
CDR3aa: CASSSGQAGSETQYF

j_gene: TRBJ2-7
len: 13
v_gene: TRBV29-1
CDR3aa: CSVEVGRAYEQYF

j_gene: TRBJ2-7
len: 16
v_gene: TRBV30
CDR3aa: CAWDLGGTGPTYEQYF

j_gene: TRBJ2-7
len: 14
v_gene: TRBV7-2
CDR3aa: CASSLVSGSDEQYF

j_gene: TRBJ1-6
len: 17
v_gene: TRBV11-2
CDR3aa: CASSLVSGSLRNSPLHF

j_gene: TRBJ2-7
len: 18
v_gene: TRBV9
CDR3aa: CASSVGISVGALSYEQYF

j_gene: TRBJ2-2
len: 15
v_gene: TRBV6-5
CDR3aa: CASSYVRGNTGELFF

j_gene: TRBJ2-3
len: 15
v_gene: TRBV19
CDR3aa: CASSFLQRGADTQYF

j_gene: TRBJ2-7
len: 13
v_gene: TRBV12-3/TRBV12-4
CDR3aa: CASSLGDSREQYF

j_gene: TRBJ1-1
len: 13
v_gene: TRBV12-3/TRBV12-4
CDR3aa: CASSPTGDTEAFF

j_gene: TRBJ2-7
len: 14
v_gene: TRBV11-3
CDR3aa: CASSPRDRQSEQYF

j_gene: TRBJ1-1
len: 19
v_gene: TRBV11-2
CDR3aa: CASSLEKGTGWKTNTEAFF

j_gene: TRBJ2-1
len: 13
v_gene: TRBV15
CDR3aa: CATSGPRGYEQFF

j_gene: TRBJ1-5
len: 17
v_gene: TRBV18
CDR3aa: CASSPPYAGDDNQPQHF

j_gene: TRBJ2-2
len: 13
v_gene: TRBV6-5
CDR3aa: CASSTGVTGELFF

j_gene: TRBJ2-1
len: 15
v_gene: TRBV6-5
CDR3aa: CASRSRDRVYNEQFF

j_gene: TRBJ2-7
len: 15
v_gene: TRBV6-1
CDR3aa: CASSDLGTGSYEQYF

j_gene: TRBJ2-7
len: 14
v_gene: TRBV30
CDR3aa: CAWSAGLAGYEQYF